Included here is one T cell receptor (beta chain) sequence, with context. Its antigen is undetermined. Investigators performed immunoSEQ version v3.0 at survey level. TCRdb's copy holds only in-frame clones and misses some; the assay was immunoSEQ multiplex PCR. This table has roughly 24,000 clones, around nine tenths appearing once. Germline CDR1 is SQVTM and CDR2 is ANQGSEA. Trimming took 4 bases from V and 8 from J, leaving 12 bases between them. This CDR3 has 11 amino acids. These data are taken from a study of long-term antiretroviral therapy in people with HIV. Findings and caveats of the study: Collection spanned 2004 to 2017; ART regimens may be less effective than current ones.

The sample in question was unsorted PBMCs, obtained 0.6 years after starting antiretroviral therapy. The clonotype was recovered from a man aged 55 to 70 with HIV. The chain uses TRBV29-1 and TRBJ2-7; no definite D call. CDR3 in amino acids: CSVATHLKQYF. The CDR3 DNA reads TGCAGCGTTGCGACCCACTTGAAGCAGTACTTC.